These 7 T cell receptor beta chains were all obtained from the same sample, sequenced in a study of OX40 agonist ivuxolimab in advanced cancers. Repertoires were generated with immunoSEQ multiplex PCR, while TCRdb's copy carries only in-frame clones and drops some. Of approximately 70,000 clones in the sample, more than 60% were seen once. Sequencing was performed on CD4+ or CD8+ T cells sorted from blood, taken in a trial of the OX40 agonist ivuxolimab. These receptors originate from an adult with an advanced solid tumor such as melanoma, head and neck, liver or kidney cancer.

The chain is built from TRBV28 and TRBJ2-1; D may be TRBD2 (6 bases). The CDR3 is made up of 13 amino acids. Germline loops: CDR1 MDHEN, CDR2 SYDVKM. V was cut by 7 bases and J by 1 base, with 8 bases left in between. In DNA form, the CDR3 reads TGTGCCAGCATGCGGGGTTCCTACAATGAGCAGTTCTTC. It translates to CASMRGSYNEQFF.

This clone has more than one count but fewer than ten. The DNA of the CDR3 is TGCGCCAGCAAGATCGGCGGGGGGGCCACAGATACGCAGTATTTT. Translation: CASKIGGGATDTQYF. The rearrangement links TRBV5-1 to TRBJ2-3, with 9 bases lining up with TRBD2. The germline V gene encodes CDR1 SGHRS and CDR2 YFSETQ. V trimming: 6 bases; J trimming: 2 bases; junction bases outside the gene matches: 7. This CDR3 has 15 residues.

The J gene is TRBJ1-4, the V gene TRBV6-1; TRBD1 is a possible D gene (5 bases). The germline V and J ends were trimmed by 2 bases and 8 bases, with 6 bases remaining between them. There are 12 residues in the CDR3. CDR1 is MNHNS, CDR2 SASEGT, per germline. CDR3 DNA sequence: TGTGCCAGCAGTGAAAAGGGGGAAAAACTGTTTTTT. Protein product: CASSEKGEKLFF.

The genes are TRBV2 and TRBJ2-5; tentatively, D is TRBD1 (6 bases). Germline values: CDR1 SNHLY, CDR2 FYNNEI. V was shortened by 5 bases and J by 3 bases, with 7 bases between the two germline ends. The CDR3 extends over 12 amino acids. The CDR3, as DNA: TGTGCCAGCAGTTGGGACAAAGAGACCCAGTACTTC. Its translation: CASSWDKETQYF.

V gene TRBV27 combines with J gene TRBJ2-3; TRBD1 matches 9 bases. V lost 5 bases, J lost 7 bases, and 16 bases stayed unmatched. This CDR3 region has 17 residues. The V gene's germline CDR1 is MNHEY and CDR2 SMNVEV (reference sequence). CDR3 sequence reads: CASSPYRTGAASYTQYF. CDR3 DNA: TGTGCCAGCAGTCCATACAGGACAGGGGCCGCTTCGTATACGCAGTATTTT.

The chain combines TRBV28 with TRBJ2-5; perhaps D is TRBD1 or TRBD2 (5 bases each). In germline, CDR1 is MDHEN, CDR2 SYDVKM. The germline V and J ends were trimmed by 8 bases and 5 bases, with 9 bases remaining between them. The CDR3 contains 11 residues. CDR3 DNA sequence: TGTGCCAGCTCCTGGGGGGAGACCCAGTACTTC. Residues: CASSWGETQYF.

V and J are TRBV28 and TRBJ2-1; D ambiguous. V dropped 3 bases and J dropped 0 bases, with 9 bases sitting between them. CDR3 size: 15 residues. Germline-derived CDR1 and CDR2 are MDHEN and SYDVKM. The CDR3 nucleotides read TGTGCCAGCAGTTTCACCCAATTCTCCTACAATGAGCAGTTCTTC. Its translation: CASSFTQFSYNEQFF.